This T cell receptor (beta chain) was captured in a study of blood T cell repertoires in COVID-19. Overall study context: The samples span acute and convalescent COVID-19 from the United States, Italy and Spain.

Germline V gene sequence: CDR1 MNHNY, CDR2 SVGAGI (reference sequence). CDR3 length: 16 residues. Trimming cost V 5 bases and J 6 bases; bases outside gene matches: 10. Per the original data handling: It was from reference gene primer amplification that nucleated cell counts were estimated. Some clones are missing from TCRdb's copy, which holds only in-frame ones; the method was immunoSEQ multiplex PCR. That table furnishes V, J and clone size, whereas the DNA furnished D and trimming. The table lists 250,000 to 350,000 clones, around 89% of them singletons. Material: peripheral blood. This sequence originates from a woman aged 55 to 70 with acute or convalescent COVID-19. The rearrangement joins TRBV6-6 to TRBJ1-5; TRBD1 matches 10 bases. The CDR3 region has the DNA TGTGCCAGCAGTCCTCGACAGGGGGCTATTAGTCAGCCCCAGCATTTT. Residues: CASSPRQGAISQPQHF.